This TCR beta chain stems from a study of blood T cell repertoires in COVID-19. Study information: Acute and convalescent COVID-19 specimens originated in the United States, Italy and Spain. T cells, B-cell-depleted T cells, or PBMCs provided the cDNA or gDNA that served as material.

Sequencing was performed with immunoSEQ multiplex PCR; in TCRdb, only in-frame clones are kept and a portion is missing. The profile shows about 250,000 clones, roughly four fifths of them singletons. The J segment lost 5 bases and the V segment lost 3 bases, leaving 10 bases of the junction unmatched. The length of the CDR3 is 15 residues. The germline V gene encodes CDR1 KGHSH and CDR2 LQKENI. Input material: PBMCs or T cells enriched from blood (not recorded which). The V and J genes are TRBV18 and TRBJ2-7; 7 bases are a match to TRBD1. This clonotype was sampled from a man aged 35 to 55 who had been exposed to COVID-19. CDR3: CASSPPPDRVHEQYF. The CDR3 DNA reads as TGTGCCAGCTCACCCCCCCCCGACAGGGTCCACGAGCAGTACTTC.